This T cell receptor beta chain emerged from a study of PD-1 blockade in classical Hodgkin lymphoma. Study results and caveats: Baseline TCR diversity was reportedly lower in newly diagnosed patients than in healthy donors. It was reported as lower still in relapsed/refractory patients. Possibly reflecting disease activity or prior therapy, repertoire differences have causes that remain undefined. A significant rise in TCR diversity was seen by C4D1 for CD4+ cells but not for CD8+ cells. Similar baseline diversity was found in complete responders and newly diagnosed patients.

Unmatched junction bases numbered 12, after V lost 5 bases and J lost 3 bases. The CDR3 spans 19 residues. In germline, CDR1 is SGHKS, CDR2 YYEKEE (reference sequence). As to this clone: The target antigen is unknown.

This sample's time point: cycle 4 day 1 (C4D1), after 5 to 7 weeks of nivolumab. Patients all relapsed after autologous stem cell transplantation, and there was variation in brentuximab vedotin exposure. Assay: immunoSEQ multiplex PCR; the TCRdb copy retains only in-frame clones and omits some. The table shows about 33,000 clones, with around 74% occurring only once. V gene TRBV5-5 combines with J gene TRBJ2-6; the match to TRBD1 covers 12 bases. Sample: peripheral blood mononuclear cells (PBMCs), taken before the fourth cycle of nivolumab. The receptor was isolated from a human donor with classical Hodgkin lymphoma. CDR3 coding DNA: TGTGCCAGCAGTCCCGGGACAGGGGGCAAACTCAGTGGGGCCAACGTCCTGACTTTC. It translates to CASSPGTGGKLSGANVLTF.